The 25 T cell receptor beta chains reported below all come from one sample, sequenced in a study of post-analysis software for immune sequencing data. Their cognate antigens are unknown. Findings and caveats of the study: Controls showed lower frequencies than patients for a handful of TRBV segments, and TRBV5-6, TRBV5-1 and TRBV20-1 were among these.

Tagging with unique molecular identifiers was a feature of the TCR beta cDNA libraries. TCRdb reanalysed the PCR reads using MiXCR and keeps one entry per CDR3 protein. The table has approximately 440,000 distinct CDR3 sequences, around 40% seen once; the top ten hold about 12%. The sample comprised blood. All receptors derive from a girl between 10 and 17 years old with multiple sclerosis.

The chain couples TRBV5-1 to TRBJ1-1; a weak D match, TRBD1 (5 bases). Germline V gene sequence: CDR1 SGHRS, CDR2 YFSETQ. Trimming pared 4 bases from V and 3 bases from J, leaving 16 bases between. There are 15 residues in the CDR3. The CDR3, as DNA: TGCGCCAGCAGCAGATCCGGGGGGGACGACACTGAAGCTTTCTTT. Amino acid sequence: CASSRSGGDDTEAFF.

This chain uses TRBV12-3 or TRBV12-4 with TRBJ2-7; TRBD1 matches 7 bases. The CDR3 consists of 13 residues. Unmatched junction bases numbered 9, after V lost 6 bases and J lost 7 bases. The CDR3 region has the DNA TGTGCCAGCAGCAAGGGACAGTACAATGAGCAGTACTTC. It is translated as CASSKGQYNEQYF.

This clonotype was recorded at least ten times. The genes are TRBV10-3 and TRBJ2-1; 16 bases are shared with TRBD2. The CDR3 is 18 residues long. V was pared by 2 bases and J by 8 bases, with 9 bases of the junction left unmatched. CDR1 and CDR2 (germline): ENHRY, SYGVKD. The CDR3 DNA is TGTGCCATCAGTGAGCCCACCACGGGACTAGCGGGAGGGGATGAGCAGTTCTTC. Translating it yields CAISEPTTGLAGGDEQFF.

The CDR3 nucleotides read TGTGCCAGCAGCACCGGGGGGACAGGTCACAATGAGCAGTTCTTC. This codes for CASSTGGTGHNEQFF. This chain uses TRBV7-6 with TRBJ2-1; the D gene is possibly TRBD1 (8 bases). Germline lookup yields CDR1 SGHVS and CDR2 FNYEAQ. The CDR3 consists of 15 residues. Trimming shortened V by 5 bases and J by 5 bases, and 16 bases separated the two germline ends.

The sample holds a few counts of this clonotype. V and J are TRBV28 and TRBJ2-3; D may be TRBD2 (5 bases). V gave up 6 bases and J gave up 2 bases, with 15 bases separating them. Germline CDR1 and CDR2: MDHEN and SYDVKM. This CDR3 is 15 amino acids long. CDR3 nucleotide sequence: TGTGCCAGCAGAGGCAAGCGGTCACCCACAGATACGCAGTATTTT. This translates into CASRGKRSPTDTQYF.

This clonotype has a single count. The chain employs TRBV5-1 and TRBJ2-2; no definite D call. Deletions cut 0 bases from V and 0 bases from J, with 9 bases between. This CDR3 spans 16 amino acids. The germline gives CDR1 SGHRS, CDR2 YFSETQ. The CDR3 nucleotides read TGCGCCAGCAGCTTGGGGCAGCTCGCGAACACCGGGGAGCTGTTTTTT. Translated, it gives CASSLGQLANTGELFF.

This clonotype was observed a handful of times. This chain uses TRBV5-1 with TRBJ2-3, with 10 bases fitting TRBD1. V trimming: 4 bases; J trimming: 10 bases; junction bases outside the gene matches: 12. From germline, CDR1 is SGHRS and CDR2 YFSETQ. The CDR3 contains 15 residues. The CDR3 DNA is TGCGCCAGCAGCAGAACCGGGACAGGGGCTTGGGCGCAGTATTTT. Its translation is CASSRTGTGAWAQYF.

This clonotype was picked up a small number of times. The chain links TRBV20-1 to TRBJ2-3; 11 nucleotides agree with TRBD2. CDR1 and CDR2 from the germline V gene are DFQATT and SNEGSKA (reference sequence). V trimming: 6 bases; J trimming: 4 bases; junction bases outside the gene matches: 12. This CDR3 comprises 16 residues. This CDR3 is CSAGTSGPREADTQYF. For the CDR3, the DNA is TGCAGTGCCGGGACTAGCGGCCCTCGAGAGGCAGATACGCAGTATTTT.

There are a few counts of this clonotype. This chain links TRBV12-3 or TRBV12-4 with TRBJ1-2, with D perhaps TRBD1 (5 bases). The length of the CDR3 is 12 residues. With 6 bases removed from V and 3 bases from J, the gap between germline ends came to 8 bases. The CDR3: CASRETDYGYTF. The CDR3 nucleotides read TGTGCCAGCAGGGAGACAGACTATGGCTACACCTTC.

The J gene is TRBJ2-6, the V gene TRBV7-9; no clear D. In germline, CDR1 is SEHNR, CDR2 FQNEAQ (reference sequence). The CDR3 spans 14 residues. Trimming took off 5 bases at V and 2 bases at J, with 7 bases between the two ends. The CDR3 spells CASSTDTGANVLTF. The CDR3 DNA reads as TGTGCCAGCAGCACCGACACTGGGGCCAACGTCCTGACTTTC.

This clonotype was found a few times. The rearrangement uses TRBV7-8 and TRBJ2-1; 10 nucleotides align to TRBD2. The CDR3 has 16 residues. V shed 0 bases, J shed 5 bases, and the junction held 4 bases outside the gene matches. The V gene's germline CDR1 is SGHVS and CDR2 FQNEAQ. The CDR3 spells CASSLAASGSDNEQFF. The CDR3 nucleotides are TGTGCCAGCAGCTTAGCCGCTAGCGGGAGCGACAATGAGCAGTTCTTC.

A word on this clonotype: A read error may produce the germline difference seen at one junction end. This rearrangement joins TRBV27 to TRBJ2-7, with 7 bases matching TRBD2. The J call is in doubt because the DNA end fits TRBJ2-5 better. Germline CDR1 reads MNHEY; CDR2 reads SMNVEV (reference sequence). This CDR3 contains 15 residues. This chain's CDR3 is CTSSLSRGGRETQYF. The CDR3 DNA follows: TGCACCAGCAGTTTATCCCGCGGCGGGAGAGAGACCCAGTACTTC.

The CDR3 DNA is TGTGCCAGCAGCCCCCGGGCTAGCGGGAGGGGAGATGAGCAGTTCTTC. Its translation: CASSPRASGRGDEQFF. The chain employs TRBV5-6 and TRBJ2-1; TRBD2 agrees at 12 bases. Germline CDR1 SGHDT, CDR2 YYEEEE. V gave up 4 bases and J gave up 8 bases; unmatched junction bases: 10. The CDR3 extends over 16 amino acids.

This clonotype was picked up many times. This chain uses TRBV20-1 with TRBJ2-7; TRBD2 agrees at 12 bases. J gave up 2 bases and V 3 bases, and 5 bases lay outside the gene matches. The germline CDR1 and CDR2 sequences are DFQATT and SNEGSKA (reference sequence). This CDR3 is built from 15 residues. CDR3: CSASVGLAGTYEQYF. DNA of the CDR3: TGCAGTGCTAGCGTTGGACTAGCGGGAACCTACGAGCAGTACTTC.

With regard to this clonotype: A read error may produce the germline difference seen at one junction end. CDR3 sequence: CASSWGAGVDSYNEQVF. DNA for the CDR3: TGTGCCAGCAGTTGGGGGGCGGGAGTAGACTCCTACAATGAGCAGGTCTTC. The chain employs TRBV27 and TRBJ2-1; TRBD2 is a possible D gene (7 bases). The CDR3 has 17 residues. Germline lookup yields CDR1 MNHEY and CDR2 SMNVEV (reference sequence).

This clonotype was seen a handful of times. V usage is TRBV28 and J usage is TRBJ2-7; D could derive from TRBD1 or TRBD2 (5 bases each). The CDR3 spans 15 residues. Germline V gene data show CDR1 as MDHEN and CDR2 as SYDVKM. Trimming left V 5 bases short and J 2 bases short, with 16 bases between. The CDR3 is CASSPWARGAYEQYF. As DNA, the CDR3 is TGTGCCAGCAGTCCCTGGGCGAGAGGGGCCTACGAGCAGTACTTC.

V gene TRBV6-6 combines with J gene TRBJ1-2; TRBD1 might be the D (5 bases). Germline-derived CDR1 and CDR2 are MNHNY and SVGAGI (reference sequence). Between the trimmed V and J ends, which lost 2 bases and 5 bases, there was a span of 12 bases. The CDR3 runs 14 residues. CDR3 loop: CASSYGRACYGYTF. In DNA form, the CDR3 reads TGTGCCAGCAGTTACGGCAGGGCCTGTTATGGCTACACCTTC.

This clonotype was recorded only once. The chain's CDR3 is CSVEDSTGYTEAFF. CDR3 nucleotide sequence: TGCAGCGTTGAAGATTCTACGGGTTACACTGAAGCTTTCTTT. This chain joins TRBV29-1 and TRBJ1-1, with D unresolved. The CDR3 extends over 14 amino acids. Germline loops: CDR1 SQVTM, CDR2 ANQGSEA. V lost 0 bases and J 3 bases, leaving 11 bases between the germline ends.

The table lists this clonotype with a few counts. The CDR3 here is CATRGTSTDTQYF. As DNA, the CDR3 is TGCGCCACCAGGGGGACTAGCACAGATACGCAGTATTTT. V is TRBV5-1 and J is TRBJ2-3; a weak D match, TRBD1 (7 bases). Deletions cut 9 bases from V and 0 bases from J, with 11 bases between. Germline V gene lookup returns CDR1 SGHRS and CDR2 YFSETQ. CDR3 length: 13 amino acids.

This clonotype was seen a handful of times. V is TRBV12-3 or TRBV12-4 and J is TRBJ2-5; D tentatively reads TRBD1 or TRBD2 (5 bases each). The CDR3 is 14 residues long. V lost 6 bases, J lost 5 bases, and 16 bases lay in between. The DNA of the CDR3 is TGTGCCAGCAGGCCCGGGACCGGGGTTGAGACCCAGTACTTC. As protein: CASRPGTGVETQYF.

This clonotype turned up a few times. The chain links TRBV20-1 to TRBJ2-1, with TRBD2 identical over 13 bases. V lost 2 bases and J lost 7; bases outside the gene matches: 5. The CDR3 has 15 amino acids. Germline V gene data show CDR1 as DFQATT and CDR2 as SNEGSKA (reference sequence). CDR3 coding DNA: TGCAGTGCTAGAAAGCGGACTAGCGGGAGTAATGAGCAGTTCTTC. Its translation is CSARKRTSGSNEQFF.

This clonotype has more than one count but fewer than ten. DNA of the CDR3: TGTGCCAGCAGTTCTCCAGGGAACACTGAAGCTTTCTTT. Translation gives CASSSPGNTEAFF. The genes are TRBV27 and TRBJ1-1; no firm D call. Germline CDR1 MNHEY, CDR2 SMNVEV (reference sequence). The V end lost 4 bases, the J end lost 1 base, and 7 bases lay between the germline ends. CDR3 length: 13 residues.

The chain employs TRBV20-1 and TRBJ1-4; D not resolved. The germline CDR1 and CDR2 sequences are DFQATT and SNEGSKA (reference sequence). CDR3 length: 12 amino acids. V was trimmed by 8 bases and J by 4 bases, leaving 11 bases between them. CDR3 coding DNA: TGCAGTTCTTTGACGCTTAATGAAAAACTGTTTTTT. This encodes CSSLTLNEKLFF.

The J gene is TRBJ2-7, the V gene TRBV12-3 or TRBV12-4; D possibly corresponds to TRBD1 (6 bases). Deletions cut 5 bases from V and 3 bases from J, with 14 bases between. The CDR3 is made up of 14 amino acids. The CDR3 is CASSTSLQGYEQYF. In DNA, the CDR3 is TGTGCCAGCAGTACATCTCTACAGGGCTACGAGCAGTACTTC.

About this clonotype: A much more abundant neighbour one base away suggests this may be a read error. This chain links TRBV4-1 with TRBJ2-1; possible D gene TRBD2, 5 bases. The germline gives CDR1 MGHRA, CDR2 YSYEKL. The length of the CDR3 is 15 residues. The CDR3 sequence is CASSQGYGIGNEQSF. CDR3 DNA sequence: TGCGCCAGCAGCCAAGGTTACGGGATAGGCAATGAGCAGTCCTTC.